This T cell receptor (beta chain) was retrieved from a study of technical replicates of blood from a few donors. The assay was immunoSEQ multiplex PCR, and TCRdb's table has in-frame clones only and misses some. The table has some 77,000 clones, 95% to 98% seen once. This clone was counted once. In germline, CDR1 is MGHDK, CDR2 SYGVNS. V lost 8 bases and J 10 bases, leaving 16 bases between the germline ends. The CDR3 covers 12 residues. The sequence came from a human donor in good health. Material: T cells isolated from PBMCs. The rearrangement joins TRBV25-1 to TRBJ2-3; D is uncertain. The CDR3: CASPPGPGSQYF. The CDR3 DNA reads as TGTGCCAGCCCCCCGGGTCCGGGTTCGCAGTATTTT.